The subject of this entry is one TCR beta chain. Its target is unknown. Repertoires were generated with immunoSEQ multiplex PCR, while TCRdb's copy carries only in-frame clones and drops some. The data show 1.6 million or so clones, 98% to 99% seen once. These data originate in a study of shared clonotypes between healthy human individuals. General observations from the study: It was observed that 5% to 6% of naive CD4 clonotypes were shared across several donors. A reduction in generation probabilities was seen for non-shared clonotypes relative to those shared by all four donors.

CDR1 is SGHDN, CDR2 FVKESK, per germline. The V and J ends lost 1 base and 5 bases respectively, with 14 bases between them. The CDR3 sequence is 15 residues long. Each donor was a Caucasian adult residing in Nashville, Tennessee. A CD45RA+ naive subset and a CD45RA-negative memory subset were split from CD4+ cells. This TCR derives from a young man in good health. Sequencing was performed on naive CD4+ T cells sorted from blood. Documented subset: CD45RA+ positively selected. This chain links TRBV14 with TRBJ1-2; D call uncertain. The CDR3 loop is CASSQVGPQRYGYTF. The CDR3, as DNA: TGTGCCAGCAGCCAAGTCGGGCCACAGCGGTATGGCTACACCTTC.